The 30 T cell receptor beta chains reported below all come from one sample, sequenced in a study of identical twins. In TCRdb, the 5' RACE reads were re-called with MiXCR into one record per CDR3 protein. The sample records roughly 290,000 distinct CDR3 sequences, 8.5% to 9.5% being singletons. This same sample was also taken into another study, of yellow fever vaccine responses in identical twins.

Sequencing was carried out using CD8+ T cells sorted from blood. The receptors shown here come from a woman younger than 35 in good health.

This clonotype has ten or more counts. The CDR3 protein is CSALSTGLFTEAFF. CDR3 DNA sequence: TGCAGTGCTCTCTCGACAGGGTTGTTCACTGAAGCTTTCTTT. The chain combines TRBV20-1 with TRBJ1-1; TRBD1 agrees at 7 bases. In germline, CDR1 is DFQATT, CDR2 SNEGSKA (reference sequence). This CDR3 region has 14 residues. V lost 5 bases and J lost 4; bases outside the gene matches: 10.

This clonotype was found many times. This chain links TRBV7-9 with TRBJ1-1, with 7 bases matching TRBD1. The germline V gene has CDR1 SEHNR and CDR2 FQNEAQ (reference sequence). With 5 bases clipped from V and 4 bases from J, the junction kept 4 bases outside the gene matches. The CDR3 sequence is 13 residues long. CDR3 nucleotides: TGTGCCAGCAGCAACCCAGGGGGCACTGAAGCTTTCTTT. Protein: CASSNPGGTEAFF.

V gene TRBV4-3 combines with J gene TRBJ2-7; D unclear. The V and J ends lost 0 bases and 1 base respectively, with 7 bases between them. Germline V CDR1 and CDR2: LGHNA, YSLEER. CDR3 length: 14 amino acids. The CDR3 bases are TGCGCCAGCAGCCAAGACTCCTTGTCCTACGAGCAGTACTTC. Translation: CASSQDSLSYEQYF.

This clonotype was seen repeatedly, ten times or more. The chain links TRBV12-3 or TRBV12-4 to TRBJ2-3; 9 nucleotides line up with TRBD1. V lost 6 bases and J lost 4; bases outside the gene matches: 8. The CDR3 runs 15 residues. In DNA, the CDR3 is TGTGCCAGCAGCTGTACAGGGGGCATTCCAGATACGCAGTATTTT. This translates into CASSCTGGIPDTQYF.

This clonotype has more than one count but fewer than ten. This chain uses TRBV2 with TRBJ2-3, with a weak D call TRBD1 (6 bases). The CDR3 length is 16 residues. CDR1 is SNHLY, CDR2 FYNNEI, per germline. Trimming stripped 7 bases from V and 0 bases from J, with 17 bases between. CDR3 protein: CASNQLQGTSTDTQYF. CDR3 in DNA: TGTGCCAGCAACCAACTACAGGGAACTAGCACAGATACGCAGTATTTT.

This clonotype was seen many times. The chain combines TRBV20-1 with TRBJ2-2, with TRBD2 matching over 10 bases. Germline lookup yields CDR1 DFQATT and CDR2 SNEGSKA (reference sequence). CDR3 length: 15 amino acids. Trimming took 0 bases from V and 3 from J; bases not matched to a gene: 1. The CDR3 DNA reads TGCAGTGCTAGAGATCTAGCGGGGGACACCGGGGAGCTGTTTTTT. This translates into CSARDLAGDTGELFF.

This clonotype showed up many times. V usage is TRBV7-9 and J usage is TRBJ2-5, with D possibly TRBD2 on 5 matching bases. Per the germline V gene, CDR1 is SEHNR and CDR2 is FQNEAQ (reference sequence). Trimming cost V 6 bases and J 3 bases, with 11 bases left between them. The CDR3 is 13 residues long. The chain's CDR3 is CASSLPGEETQYF. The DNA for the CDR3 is TGTGCCAGCAGTTTGCCCGGGGAAGAGACCCAGTACTTC.

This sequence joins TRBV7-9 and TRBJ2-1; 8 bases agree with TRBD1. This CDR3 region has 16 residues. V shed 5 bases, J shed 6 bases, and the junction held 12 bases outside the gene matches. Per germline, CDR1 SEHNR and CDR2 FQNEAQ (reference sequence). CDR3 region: CASSTGQGYRGNEQFF. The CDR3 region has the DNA TGTGCCAGCAGCACCGGACAGGGTTACAGGGGCAATGAGCAGTTCTTC.

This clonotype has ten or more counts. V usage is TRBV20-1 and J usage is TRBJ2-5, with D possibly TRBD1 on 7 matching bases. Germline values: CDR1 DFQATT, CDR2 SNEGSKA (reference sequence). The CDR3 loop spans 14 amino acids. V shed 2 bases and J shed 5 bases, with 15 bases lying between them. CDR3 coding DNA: TGCAGTGCTAGAACCGGAGGGGGCATGGAGACCCAGTACTTC. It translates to CSARTGGGMETQYF.

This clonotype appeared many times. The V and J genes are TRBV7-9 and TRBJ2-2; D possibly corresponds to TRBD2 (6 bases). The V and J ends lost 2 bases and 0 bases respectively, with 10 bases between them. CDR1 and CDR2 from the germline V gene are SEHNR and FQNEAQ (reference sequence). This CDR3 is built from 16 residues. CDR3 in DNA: TGTGCCAGCAGCTTACCTCTAGCGTCGAACACCGGGGAGCTGTTTTTT. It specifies CASSLPLASNTGELFF.

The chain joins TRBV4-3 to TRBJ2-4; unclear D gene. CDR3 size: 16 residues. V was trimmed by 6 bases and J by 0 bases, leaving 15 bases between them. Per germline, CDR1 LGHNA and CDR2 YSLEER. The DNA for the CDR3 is TGCGCCAGCAGTCGGCACCTGGAGAGAGCCAAAAACATTCAGTACTTC. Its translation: CASSRHLERAKNIQYF.

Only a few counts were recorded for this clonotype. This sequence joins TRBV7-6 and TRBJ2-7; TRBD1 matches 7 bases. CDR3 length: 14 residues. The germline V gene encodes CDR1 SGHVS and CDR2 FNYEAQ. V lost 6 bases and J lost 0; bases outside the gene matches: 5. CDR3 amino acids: CASSPGQPSYEQYF. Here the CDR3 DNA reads TGTGCCAGCAGTCCGGGACAGCCCTCCTACGAGCAGTACTTC.

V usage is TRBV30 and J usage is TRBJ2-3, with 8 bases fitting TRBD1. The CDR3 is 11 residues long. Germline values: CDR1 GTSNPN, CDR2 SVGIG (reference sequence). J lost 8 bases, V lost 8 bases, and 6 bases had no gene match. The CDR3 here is CANDRGGTQYF. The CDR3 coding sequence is TGTGCCAACGACAGGGGAGGTACGCAGTATTTT.

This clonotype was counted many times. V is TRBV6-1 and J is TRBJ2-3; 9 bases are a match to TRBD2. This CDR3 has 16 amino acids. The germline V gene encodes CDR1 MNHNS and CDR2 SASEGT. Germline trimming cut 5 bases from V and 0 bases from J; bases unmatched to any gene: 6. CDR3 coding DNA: TGTGCCAGCAGTCATCTAGCGGGAACTAGCACAGATACGCAGTATTTT. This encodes CASSHLAGTSTDTQYF.

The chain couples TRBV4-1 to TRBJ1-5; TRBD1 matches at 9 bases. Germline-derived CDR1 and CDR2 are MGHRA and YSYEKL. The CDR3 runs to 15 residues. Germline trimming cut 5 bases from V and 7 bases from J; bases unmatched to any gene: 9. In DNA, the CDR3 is TGCGCCAGCAGCGCAACGACAGGGGGGAACCAGCCCCAGCATTTT. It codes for CASSATTGGNQPQHF.

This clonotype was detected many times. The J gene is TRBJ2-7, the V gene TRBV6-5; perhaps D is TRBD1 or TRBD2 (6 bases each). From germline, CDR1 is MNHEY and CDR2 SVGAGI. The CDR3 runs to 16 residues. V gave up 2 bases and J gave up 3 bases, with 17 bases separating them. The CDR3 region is CASSYGGLAGVYEQYF. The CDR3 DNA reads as TGTGCCAGCAGTTACGGGGGGCTTGCGGGCGTCTACGAGCAGTACTTC.

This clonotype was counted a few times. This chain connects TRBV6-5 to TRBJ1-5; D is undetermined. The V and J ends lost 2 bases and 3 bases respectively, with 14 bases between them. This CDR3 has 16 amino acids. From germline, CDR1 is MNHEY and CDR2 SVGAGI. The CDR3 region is CASSYGREVLNQPQHF. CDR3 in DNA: TGTGCCAGCAGTTACGGCCGGGAGGTTCTCAATCAGCCCCAGCATTTT.

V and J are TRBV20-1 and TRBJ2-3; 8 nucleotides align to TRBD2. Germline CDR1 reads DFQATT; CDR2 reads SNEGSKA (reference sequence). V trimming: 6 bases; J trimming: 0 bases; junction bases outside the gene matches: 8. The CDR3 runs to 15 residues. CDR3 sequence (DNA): TGCAGTGCCGAATCTAGCGGGTGGAGCACAGATACGCAGTATTTT. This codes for CSAESSGWSTDTQYF.

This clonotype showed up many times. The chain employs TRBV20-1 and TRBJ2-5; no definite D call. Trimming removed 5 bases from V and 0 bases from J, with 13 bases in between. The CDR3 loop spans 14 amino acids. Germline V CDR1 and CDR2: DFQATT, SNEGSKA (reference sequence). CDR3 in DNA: TGCAGTGCTCCACTTTTGGGGAACCAAGAGACCCAGTACTTC. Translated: CSAPLLGNQETQYF.

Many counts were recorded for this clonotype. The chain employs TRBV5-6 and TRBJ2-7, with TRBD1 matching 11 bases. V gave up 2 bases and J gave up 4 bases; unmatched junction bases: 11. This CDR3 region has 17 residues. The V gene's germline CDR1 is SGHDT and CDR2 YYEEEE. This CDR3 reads CASSFPGTGGGLYEQYF. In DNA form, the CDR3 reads TGTGCCAGCAGCTTCCCCGGGACAGGGGGGGGATTATACGAGCAGTACTTC.

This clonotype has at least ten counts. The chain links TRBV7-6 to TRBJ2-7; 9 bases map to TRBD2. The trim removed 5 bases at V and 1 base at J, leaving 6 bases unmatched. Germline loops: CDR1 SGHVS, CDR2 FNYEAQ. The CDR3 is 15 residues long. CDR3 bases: TGTGCCAGCAGCCCCCCCGCGGGAGGGTCCTACGAGCAGTACTTC. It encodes CASSPPAGGSYEQYF. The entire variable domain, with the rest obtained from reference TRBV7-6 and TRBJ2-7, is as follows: GAGVSQSPRYKVTKRGQDVALRCDPISGHVSLYWYRQALGQGPEFLTYFNYEAQQDKSGLPNDRFSAERPEGSISTLTIQRTEQRDSAMYRCASSPPAGGSYEQYFGPGTRLTVT.

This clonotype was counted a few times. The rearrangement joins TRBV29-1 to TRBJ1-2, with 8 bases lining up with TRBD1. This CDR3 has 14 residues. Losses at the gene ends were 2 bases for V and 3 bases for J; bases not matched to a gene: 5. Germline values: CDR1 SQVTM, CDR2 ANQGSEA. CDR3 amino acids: CSVETGGPYYGYTF. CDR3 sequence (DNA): TGCAGCGTTGAAACAGGGGGGCCTTACTATGGCTACACCTTC.

In DNA, the CDR3 is TGTGCCAGCAGCTTAGTACCGTCAGATACGCAGTATTTT. Protein: CASSLVPSDTQYF. The chain recombines TRBV7-3 with TRBJ2-3; D is unclear. From germline, CDR1 is SGHTA and CDR2 FQGTGA. The CDR3 has 13 amino acids. V was shortened by 2 bases and J by 4 bases, with 7 bases between the two germline ends.

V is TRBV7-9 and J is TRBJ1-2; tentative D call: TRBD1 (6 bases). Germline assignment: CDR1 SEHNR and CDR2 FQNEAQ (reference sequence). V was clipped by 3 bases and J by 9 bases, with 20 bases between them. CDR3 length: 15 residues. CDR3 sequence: CASSLADRTYASYTF. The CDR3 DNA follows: TGTGCCAGCAGCTTGGCTGACAGGACCTACGCCAGCTACACCTTC.

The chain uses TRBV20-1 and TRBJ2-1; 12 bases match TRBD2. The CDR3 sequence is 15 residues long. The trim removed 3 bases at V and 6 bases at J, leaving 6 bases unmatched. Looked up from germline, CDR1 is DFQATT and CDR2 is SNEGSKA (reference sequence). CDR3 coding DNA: TGCAGTGCTAGGCCACTAGCGGGAGGCATCAATGAGCAGTTCTTC. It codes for CSARPLAGGINEQFF.

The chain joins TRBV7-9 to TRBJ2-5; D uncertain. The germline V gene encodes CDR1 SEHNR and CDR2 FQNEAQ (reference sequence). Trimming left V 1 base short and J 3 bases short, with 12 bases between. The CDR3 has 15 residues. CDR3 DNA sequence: TGTGCCAGCAGCTTAGGAATGGGCTGGGAAGAGACCCAGTACTTC. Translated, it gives CASSLGMGWEETQYF.

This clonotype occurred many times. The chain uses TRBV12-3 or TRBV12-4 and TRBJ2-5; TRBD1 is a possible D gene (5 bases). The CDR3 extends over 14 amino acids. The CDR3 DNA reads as TGTGCTTCGGAAGTTGCCCCAGGGCAAGAGACCCAGTACTTC. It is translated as CASEVAPGQETQYF.

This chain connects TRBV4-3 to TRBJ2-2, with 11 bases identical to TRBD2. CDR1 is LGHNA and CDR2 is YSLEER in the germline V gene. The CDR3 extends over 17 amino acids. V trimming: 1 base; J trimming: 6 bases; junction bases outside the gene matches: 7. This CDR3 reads CASSQVDSGRGAGELFF. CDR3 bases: TGCGCCAGCAGCCAAGTGGATAGCGGGAGGGGGGCCGGGGAGCTGTTTTTT.

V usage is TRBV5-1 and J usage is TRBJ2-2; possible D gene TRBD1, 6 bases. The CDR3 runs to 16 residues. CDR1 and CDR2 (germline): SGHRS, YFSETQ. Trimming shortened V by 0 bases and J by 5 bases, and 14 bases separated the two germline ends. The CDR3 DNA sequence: TGCGCCAGCAGCTTGGAGGGGGACGAAAATACCGGGGAGCTGTTTTTT. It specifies CASSLEGDENTGELFF. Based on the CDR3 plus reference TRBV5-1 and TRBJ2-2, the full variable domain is KAGVTQTPRYLIKTRGQQVTLSCSPISGHRSVSWYQQTPGQGLQFLFEYFSETQRNKGNFPGRFSGRQFSNSRSEMNVSTLELGDSALYLCASSLEGDENTGELFFGEGSRLTVL.

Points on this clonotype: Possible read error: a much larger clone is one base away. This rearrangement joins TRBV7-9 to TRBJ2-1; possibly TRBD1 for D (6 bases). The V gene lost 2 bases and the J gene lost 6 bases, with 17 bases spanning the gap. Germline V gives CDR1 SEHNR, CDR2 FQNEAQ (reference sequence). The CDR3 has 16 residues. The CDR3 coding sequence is TGTGCCAGCAGCTTACCAGGGGCGCCGGAAGCCAATGAGCAGTTCTTC. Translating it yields CASSLPGAPEANEQFF.